These 9 T cell receptor beta chains were sequenced from one sample in a study of shared clonotypes between healthy human individuals. Repertoires were generated with immunoSEQ multiplex PCR, while TCRdb's copy carries only in-frame clones and drops some. This table holds over 850,000 clones, around 78% found once. The sequenced material came from memory CD4+ T cells from PBMCs. The subset: CD45RA-negative fraction. Receptors originate from a man aged 18 to 30 in good health. Some clones in this sample may be carry-over from other donors' samples.

The chain carries TRBV6-1 and TRBJ2-3; 8 bases match TRBD2. This CDR3 has 15 residues. The germline V gene has CDR1 MNHNS and CDR2 SASEGT. V lost 2 bases to trimming and J lost 11 bases; unmatched junction nucleotides: 12. CDR3 bases: TGTGCCAGCAGTGAATTGACAGCGGGAGCGCGAAAGCAGTATTTT. Translating gives CASSELTAGARKQYF.

The sample holds a few counts of this clone. J is TRBJ2-1 and V is TRBV12-5; perhaps TRBD1 as D (7 bases). CDR3 length: 13 residues. CDR1 and CDR2 (germline): LGHNT, FRNRAP. V was cut by 1 base and J by 12 bases, with 13 bases left in between. DNA for the CDR3: TGTGCTAGTGGTTTGGATCGACAGGGAGGGCAGTTCTTC. Translating it yields CASGLDRQGGQFF.

V and J are TRBV6-5 and TRBJ2-3; D gene ambiguous. The CDR3 consists of 14 residues. CDR1 MNHEY and CDR2 SVGAGI come from the germline V gene. V lost 4 bases, J lost 0 bases, and 8 bases lay in between. This chain's CDR3 is CASSFRPSTDTQYF. Here the CDR3 DNA reads TGTGCCAGCAGTTTCCGACCAAGCACAGATACGCAGTATTTT.

Points on this clone: At the DNA level, this CDR3 is encoded by other sequences in the same sample as well. The CDR3 nucleotides are TGTGCCAGCAGCTTGGAGAGCACTGAAGCTTTCTTT. This sequence encodes CASSLESTEAFF. V and J are TRBV5-6 and TRBJ1-1; D call uncertain. With 0 bases removed from V and 4 bases from J, the gap between germline ends came to 4 bases. The germline CDR1 and CDR2 sequences are SGHDT and YYEEEE. This CDR3 has 12 amino acids.

The chain carries TRBV19 and TRBJ1-2, with no clear D. The CDR3 is 15 amino acids. Deletions cut 5 bases from V and 3 bases from J, with 16 bases between. Germline loops: CDR1 LNHDA, CDR2 SQIVND (reference sequence). The CDR3 bases are TGTGCCAGTAGTGCCCCCGGGAGAGGCGACTATGGCTACACCTTC. It encodes CASSAPGRGDYGYTF.

This clone occurred a few times. The chain joins TRBV28 to TRBJ2-7, with a tentative D call TRBD1 (5 bases). With 1 base removed from V and 6 bases from J, the gap between germline ends came to 7 bases. From germline, CDR1 is MDHEN and CDR2 SYDVKM. CDR3 length equals 12 residues. This chain's CDR3 is CASSLYRREQYF. In DNA, the CDR3 is TGTGCCAGCAGTTTATACAGGCGCGAGCAGTACTTC.

This chain joins TRBV4-2 and TRBJ1-3; a possible D gene is TRBD1 (6 bases). Germline assignment: CDR1 LGHNA and CDR2 YNFKEQ. V lost 3 bases, J lost 4 bases, and 13 bases lay in between. The CDR3 sequence is 15 residues long. The CDR3 reads CASSQFGGRGNTIYF. In nucleotides, the CDR3 is TGTGCCAGCAGCCAGTTTGGGGGGCGAGGAAACACCATATATTTT.

This clone was recorded only once. The V and J genes are TRBV2 and TRBJ1-1, with a weak D call TRBD1 (5 bases). There are 15 residues in the CDR3. CDR1 and CDR2 from the germline V gene are SNHLY and FYNNEI. The ends were cut back, 6 bases at V and 4 bases at J, with 18 bases in the middle. The CDR3, as DNA: TGTGCCAGCAGGGGCGACAAAGGGGCAAGCACTGAAGCTTTCTTT. This codes for CASRGDKGASTEAFF.

This clone turned up a few times. CDR3 residues: CASSLAPGLAGPKRGSGELFF. The CDR3 region has the DNA TGCGCCAGCAGCTTGGCCCCGGGACTAGCGGGCCCTAAGAGGGGTTCCGGGGAGCTGTTTTTT. This chain links TRBV5-1 with TRBJ2-2; 12 bases map to TRBD2. Per germline, CDR1 SGHRS and CDR2 YFSETQ. V dropped 0 bases and J dropped 6; count of bases not matched to a gene: 18. The CDR3 extends over 21 amino acids.